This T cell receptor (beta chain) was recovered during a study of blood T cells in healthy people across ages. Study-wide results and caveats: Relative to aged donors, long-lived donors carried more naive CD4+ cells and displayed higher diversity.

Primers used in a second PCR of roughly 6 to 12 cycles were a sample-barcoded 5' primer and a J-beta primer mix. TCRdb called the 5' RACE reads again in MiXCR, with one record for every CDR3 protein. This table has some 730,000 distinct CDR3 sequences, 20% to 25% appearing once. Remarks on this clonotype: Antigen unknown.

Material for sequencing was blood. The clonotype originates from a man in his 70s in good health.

Here the CDR3 reads CASSVEADLGTDTQYF. CDR3 nucleotide sequence: TGTGCCAGCAGTGTGGAAGCGGATCTCGGCACAGATACGCAGTATTTT. J is TRBJ2-3 and V is TRBV6-4; tentatively, D is TRBD2 (5 bases). The CDR3 loop spans 16 amino acids. Germline V gene data show CDR1 as MRHNA and CDR2 as SNTAGT. V gave up 4 bases and J gave up 1 base, with 15 bases separating them.